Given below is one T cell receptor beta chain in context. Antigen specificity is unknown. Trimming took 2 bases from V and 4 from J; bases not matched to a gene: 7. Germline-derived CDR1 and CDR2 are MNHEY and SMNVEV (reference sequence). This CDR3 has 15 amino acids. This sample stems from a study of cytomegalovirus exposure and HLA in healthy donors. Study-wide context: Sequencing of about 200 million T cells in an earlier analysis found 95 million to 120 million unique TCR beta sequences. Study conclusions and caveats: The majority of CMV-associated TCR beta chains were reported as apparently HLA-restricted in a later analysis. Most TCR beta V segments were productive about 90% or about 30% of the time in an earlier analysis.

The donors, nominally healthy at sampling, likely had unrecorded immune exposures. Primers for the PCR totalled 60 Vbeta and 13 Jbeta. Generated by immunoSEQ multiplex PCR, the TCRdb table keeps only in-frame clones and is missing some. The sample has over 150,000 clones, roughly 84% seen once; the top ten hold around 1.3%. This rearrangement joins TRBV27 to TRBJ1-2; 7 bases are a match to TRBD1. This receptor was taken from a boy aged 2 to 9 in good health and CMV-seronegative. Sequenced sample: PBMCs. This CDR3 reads CASSLDGTVGYGYTF. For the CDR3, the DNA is TGTGCCAGCAGTTTAGACGGGACAGTTGGCTATGGCTACACCTTC.